This is a list of T cell receptor beta chains from one sample in a study of shared clonotypes between healthy human individuals. Method: immunoSEQ multiplex PCR; TCRdb's copy keeps in-frame clones and lacks some. The profile shows around 200,000 clones, over 85% of them singletons. The sequenced sample was naive CD4+ T cells sorted from blood. The source of these receptors is a woman aged 30 to 39 in good health. The CDR3 runs from the conserved cysteine through the conserved F or W. D genes are given only for firm matches.

v_gene	d_gene	j_gene	CDR3aa	CDR3nt
TRBV18	NA	TRBJ1-3	CASSPGATGNTIYF	TGTGCCAGCTCACCAGGGGCGACTGGAAACACCATATATTTT
TRBV5-1	TRBD1	TRBJ1-1	CASSRQGEFFF	TGCGCCAGCAGCCGACAGGGGGAGTTTTTCTTT
TRBV28	NA	TRBJ1-2	CASSSGLHDSYGYTF	TGTGCCAGCAGTTCCGGGCTCCATGATTCCTATGGCTACACCTTC
TRBV7-2	NA	TRBJ2-7	CASSLSRQLSYEQYF	TGTGCCAGCAGCTTATCCCGACAACTCTCCTACGAGCAGTACTTC
TRBV6-5	TRBD1	TRBJ2-4	CASSYSRTGENIQYF	TGTGCCAGCAGTTACTCGAGGACAGGGGAAAACATTCAGTACTTC
TRBV28	NA	TRBJ1-6	CASSRQLNSPLHF	TGTGCCAGCAGTAGACAGCTAAATTCACCCCTCCACTTT
TRBV18	NA	TRBJ2-5	CASSPPTSGYETQYF	TGTGCCAGCTCACCACCGACAAGCGGTTACGAGACCCAGTACTTC
TRBV27	NA	TRBJ1-4	CATAEGRLPTNEKLFF	TGTGCCACCGCTGAAGGACGGCTCCCAACTAATGAAAAACTGTTTTTT
TRBV5-1	NA	TRBJ1-1	CASSQQGGGTEAFF	TGCGCCAGCAGCCAACAGGGTGGGGGGACTGAAGCTTTCTTT
TRBV19	TRBD1	TRBJ2-7	CASSIIPGPGGPYEQYF	TGTGCCAGTAGTATTATCCCCGGGCCAGGGGGTCCCTACGAGCAGTACTTC
TRBV6-5	NA	TRBJ1-4	CASSLGRSPNEKLFF	TGTGCCAGCAGCCTTGGACGGAGCCCTAATGAAAAACTGTTTTTT
TRBV4-2	NA	TRBJ2-3	CASRSRGTADTQYF	TGTGCCAGCAGGTCGCGAGGGACGGCAGATACGCAGTATTTT
TRBV5-1	NA	TRBJ1-2	CASSLDAGHYGYTF	TGCGCCAGCAGCTTGGATGCAGGGCACTATGGCTACACCTTC
TRBV28	TRBD1	TRBJ1-4	CASSRDRGLTNEKLFF	TGTGCCAGCAGTCGGGACAGGGGGCTAACTAATGAAAAACTGTTTTTT
TRBV4-1	NA	TRBJ2-7	CASSHRTMSYEQYF	TGCGCCAGCAGCCATCGGACTATGAGCTACGAGCAGTACTTC
TRBV11-2	NA	TRBJ2-5	CASSLGFEETQYF	TGTGCCAGCAGCTTAGGATTCGAGGAGACCCAGTACTTC
TRBV18	NA	TRBJ2-7	CASSPPIPGFIDEQYF	TGTGCCAGCTCACCACCCATCCCGGGCTTTATCGACGAGCAGTACTTC
TRBV2	TRBD1	TRBJ2-2	CASRKSTGGAGTGELFF	TGTGCCAGCAGGAAGAGTACAGGGGGCGCGGGTACCGGGGAGCTGTTTTTT
TRBV6-5	TRBD2	TRBJ2-5	CASRTGGNQETQYF	TGTGCCAGCAGGACGGGGGGTAACCAAGAGACCCAGTACTTC
TRBV28	NA	TRBJ1-5	CASSPYGLSTLGNQPQHF	TGTGCCAGCAGTCCTTATGGTCTATCCACCTTGGGCAATCAGCCCCAGCATTTT